This TCR beta chain was sequenced in a study of blood T cell repertoires in COVID-19. Study-level information: There were acute and convalescent COVID-19 samples, and they came from the United States, Italy and Spain. T cells, B-cell-depleted T cells, or PBMCs supplied cDNA or gDNA.

Patients in Seattle were enrolled during active infection, then followed longitudinally. The CDR3 contains 16 residues. V was pared by 1 base and J by 0 bases, with 4 bases of the junction left unmatched. Germline values: CDR1 SGHRS, CDR2 YFSETQ. In the authors' workflow: Estimated nucleated cell counts came from reference gene primer amplification. This table comes from immunoSEQ multiplex PCR, and its TCRdb copy is limited to in-frame clones, with some not included. V and J calls and clone size are as listed in that table; D and trimming were resolved from the DNA. The sample includes around 250,000 clones, approximately 89% of them seen just once. A single count supports this clone.

This chain links TRBV5-1 with TRBJ1-1; the match to TRBD1 covers 9 bases. Specimen: peripheral blood. This sequence originates from a woman in her seventies with COVID-19, enrolled during active disease. The CDR3 region is CASSLIGQGMNTEAFF. CDR3 nucleotide sequence: TGCGCCAGCAGCTTGATCGGACAGGGGATGAACACTGAAGCTTTCTTT.